This T cell receptor (beta chain) was documented in a study of blood T cell repertoires in COVID-19. Study summary: Both acute and convalescent COVID-19 samples were obtained from the United States, Italy and Spain.

Assignment of participants to cohorts was predicated upon participant-reported clinical history. All recovered Cohort 3 donors got two negative PCRs, got clearance, or saw symptom resolution. The data were produced by immunoSEQ multiplex PCR, yet TCRdb's version contains in-frame clones alone and is incomplete. The repertoire holds about 150,000 clones, with over 65% as singletons. V dropped 3 bases and J dropped 1; count of bases not matched to a gene: 4. Germline CDR1 reads LGHDT; CDR2 reads YNNKEL (reference sequence). This CDR3 has 16 amino acids. This clonotype was sampled from a woman aged 50 to 60 who had recovered from COVID-19. The chain links TRBV3-1 (or the pseudogene TRBV3-2) to TRBJ2-5; 11 nucleotides align to TRBD2. Material: PBMCs or T cells enriched from blood (not recorded which). CDR3 nucleotides: TGTGCCAGCAGCCAGTTAGCGGGGGGGCTCCAAGAGACCCAGTACTTC. This sequence encodes CASSQLAGGLQETQYF.